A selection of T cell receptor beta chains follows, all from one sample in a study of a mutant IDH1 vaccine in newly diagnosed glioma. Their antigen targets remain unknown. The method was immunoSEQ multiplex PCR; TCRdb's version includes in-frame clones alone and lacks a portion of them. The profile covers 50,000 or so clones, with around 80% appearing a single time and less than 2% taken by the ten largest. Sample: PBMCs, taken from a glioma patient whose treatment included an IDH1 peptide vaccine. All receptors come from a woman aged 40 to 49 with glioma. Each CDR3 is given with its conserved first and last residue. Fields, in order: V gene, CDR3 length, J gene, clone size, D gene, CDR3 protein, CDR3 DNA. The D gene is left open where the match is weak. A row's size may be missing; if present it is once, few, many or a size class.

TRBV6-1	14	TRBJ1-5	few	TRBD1	CASRGDRGVQPQHF	TGTGCCAGCAGGGGGGACAGGGGGGTTCAGCCCCAGCATTTT
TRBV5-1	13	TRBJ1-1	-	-	CASSFPPNTEAFF	TGCGCCAGCAGCTTTCCACCGAACACTGAAGCTTTCTTT
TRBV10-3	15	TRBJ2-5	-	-	CAISESAGGRETQYF	TGTGCCATCAGTGAGTCGGCAGGGGGGCGAGAGACCCAGTACTTC
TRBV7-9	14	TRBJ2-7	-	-	CASSFAGVYYEQYF	TGTGCCAGCAGCTTCGCCGGGGTTTATTACGAGCAGTACTTC
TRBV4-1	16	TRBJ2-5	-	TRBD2	CASSQDLGGAEKTQYF	TGCGCCAGCAGCCAAGACCTCGGGGGGGCTGAAAAGACCCAGTACTTC
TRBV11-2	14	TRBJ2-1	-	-	CASSPLRGYNEQFF	TGTGCCAGCAGCCCACTCCGGGGTTACAATGAGCAGTTCTTC
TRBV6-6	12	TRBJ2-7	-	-	CAATGRVYEQYF	TGTGCCGCGACAGGGAGGGTCTACGAGCAGTACTTC
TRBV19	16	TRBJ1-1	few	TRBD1	CASSRDRGPLNTEAFF	TGTGCCAGTAGTAGGGACAGGGGGCCCTTGAACACTGAAGCTTTCTTT
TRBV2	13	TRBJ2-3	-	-	CASRADSTDTQYF	TGTGCCAGCAGAGCGGACAGCACAGATACGCAGTATTTT
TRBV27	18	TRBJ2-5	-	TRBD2	CASSLFYERGAGKETQYF	TGTGCCAGCAGTTTATTTTACGAGCGGGGGGCCGGAAAAGAGACCCAGTACTTC